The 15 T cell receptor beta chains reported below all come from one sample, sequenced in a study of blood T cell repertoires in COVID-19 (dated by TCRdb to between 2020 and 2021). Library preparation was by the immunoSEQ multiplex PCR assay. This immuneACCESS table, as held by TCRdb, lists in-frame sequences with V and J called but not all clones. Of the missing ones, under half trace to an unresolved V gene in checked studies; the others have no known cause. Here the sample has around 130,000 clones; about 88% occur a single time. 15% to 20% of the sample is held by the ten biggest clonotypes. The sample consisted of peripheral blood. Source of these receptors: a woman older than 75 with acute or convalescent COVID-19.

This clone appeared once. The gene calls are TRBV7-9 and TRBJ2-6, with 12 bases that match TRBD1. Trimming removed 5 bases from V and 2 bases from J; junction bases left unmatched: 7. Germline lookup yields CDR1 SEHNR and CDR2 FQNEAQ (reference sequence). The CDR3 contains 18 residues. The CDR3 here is CASSPAGTGGTGANVLTF. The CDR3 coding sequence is TGTGCCAGCAGCCCGGCCGGGACAGGGGGCACTGGGGCCAACGTCCTGACTTTC. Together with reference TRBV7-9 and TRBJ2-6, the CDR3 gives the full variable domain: DTGVSQNPRHKITKRGQNVTFRCDPISEHNRLYWYRQTLGQGPEFLTYFQNEAQLEKSRLLSDRFSAERPKGSFSTLEIQRTEQGDSAMYLCASSPAGTGGTGANVLTFGAGSRLTVL.

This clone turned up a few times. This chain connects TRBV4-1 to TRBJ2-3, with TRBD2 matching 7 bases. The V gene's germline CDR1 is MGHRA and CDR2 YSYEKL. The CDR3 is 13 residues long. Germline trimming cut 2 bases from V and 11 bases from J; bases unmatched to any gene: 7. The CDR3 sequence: CASSQIPTSLQYF. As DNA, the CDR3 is TGCGCCAGCAGCCAAATACCGACTAGCTTGCAGTATTTT.

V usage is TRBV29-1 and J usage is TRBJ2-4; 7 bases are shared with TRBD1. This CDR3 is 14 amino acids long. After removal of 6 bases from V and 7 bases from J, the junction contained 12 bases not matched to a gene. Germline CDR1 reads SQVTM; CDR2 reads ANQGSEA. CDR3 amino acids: CSVGLDRAGNIQYF. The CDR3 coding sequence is TGCAGCGTCGGGCTCGACAGGGCGGGTAACATTCAGTACTTC.

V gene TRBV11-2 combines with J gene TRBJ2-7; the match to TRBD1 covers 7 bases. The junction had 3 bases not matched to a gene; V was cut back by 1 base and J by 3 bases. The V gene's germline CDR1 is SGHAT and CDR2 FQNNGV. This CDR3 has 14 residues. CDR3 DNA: TGTGCCAGCAGCTTAGCGACAGGGCTCTACGAGCAGTACTTC. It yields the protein CASSLATGLYEQYF.

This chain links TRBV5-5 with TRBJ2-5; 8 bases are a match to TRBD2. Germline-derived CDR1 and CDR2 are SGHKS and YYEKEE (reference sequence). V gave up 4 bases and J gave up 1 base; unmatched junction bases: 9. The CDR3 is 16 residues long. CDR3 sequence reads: CASSPGGGVGQETQYF. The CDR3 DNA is TGTGCCAGCAGCCCCGGGGGGGGAGTGGGCCAAGAGACCCAGTACTTC. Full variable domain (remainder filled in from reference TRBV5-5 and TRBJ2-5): DAGVTQSPTHLIKTRGQQVTLRCSPISGHKSVSWYQQVLGQGPQFIFQYYEKEERGRGNFPDRFSARQFPNYSSELNVNALLLGDSALYLCASSPGGGVGQETQYFGPGTRLLVL.

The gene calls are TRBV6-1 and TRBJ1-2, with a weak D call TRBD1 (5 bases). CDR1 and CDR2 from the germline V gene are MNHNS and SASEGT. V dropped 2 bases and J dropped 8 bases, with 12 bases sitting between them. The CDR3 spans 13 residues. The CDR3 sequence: CASSEISGMGYTF. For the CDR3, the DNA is TGTGCCAGCAGTGAAATTTCAGGGATGGGCTACACCTTC.

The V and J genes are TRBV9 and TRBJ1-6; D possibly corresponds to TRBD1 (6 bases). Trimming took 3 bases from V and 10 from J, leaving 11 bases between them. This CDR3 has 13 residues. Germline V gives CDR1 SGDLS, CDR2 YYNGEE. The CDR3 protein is CASSADSYSPLHF. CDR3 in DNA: TGTGCCAGCAGCGCGGACAGCTACTCACCCCTCCACTTT.

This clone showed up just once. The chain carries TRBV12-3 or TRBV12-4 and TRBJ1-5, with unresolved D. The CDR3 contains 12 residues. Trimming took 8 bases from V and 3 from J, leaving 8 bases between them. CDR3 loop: CASARVNQPQHF. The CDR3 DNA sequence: TGTGCCAGCGCTCGGGTCAATCAGCCCCAGCATTTT.

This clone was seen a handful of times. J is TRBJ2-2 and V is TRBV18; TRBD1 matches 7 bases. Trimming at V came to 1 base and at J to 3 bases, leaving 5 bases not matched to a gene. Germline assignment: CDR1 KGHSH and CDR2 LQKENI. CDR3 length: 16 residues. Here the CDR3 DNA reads TGTGCCAGCTCACCACTGGCAGGGGGAGACACCGGGGAGCTGTTTTTT. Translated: CASSPLAGGDTGELFF.

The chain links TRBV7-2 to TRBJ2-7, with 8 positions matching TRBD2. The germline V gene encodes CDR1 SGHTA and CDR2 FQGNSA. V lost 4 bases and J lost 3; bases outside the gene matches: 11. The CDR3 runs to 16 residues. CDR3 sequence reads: CASSSTDSGMGYEQYF. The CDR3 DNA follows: TGTGCCAGCAGCTCGACGGATAGCGGGATGGGCTACGAGCAGTACTTC.

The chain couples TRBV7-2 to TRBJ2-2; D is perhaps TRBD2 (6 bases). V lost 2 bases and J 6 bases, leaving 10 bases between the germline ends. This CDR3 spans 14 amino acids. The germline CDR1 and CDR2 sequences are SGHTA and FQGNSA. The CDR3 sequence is CASSLTGSSGELFF. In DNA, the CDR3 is TGTGCCAGCAGCTTAACCGGGAGCTCCGGGGAGCTGTTTTTT.

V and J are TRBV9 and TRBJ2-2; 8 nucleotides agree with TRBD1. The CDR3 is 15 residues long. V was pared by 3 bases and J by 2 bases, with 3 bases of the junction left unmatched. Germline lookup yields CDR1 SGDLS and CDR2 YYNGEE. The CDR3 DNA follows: TGTGCCAGCAGCGGGCCAGGGGGCAACACCGGGGAGCTGTTTTTT. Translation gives CASSGPGGNTGELFF.

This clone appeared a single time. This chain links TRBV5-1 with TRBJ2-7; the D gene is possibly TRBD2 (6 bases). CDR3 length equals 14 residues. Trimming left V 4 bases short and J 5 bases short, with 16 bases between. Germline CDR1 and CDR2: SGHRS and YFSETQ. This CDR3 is CASSLQPSSDEQYF. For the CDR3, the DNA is TGCGCCAGCAGCCTCCAACCTTCTAGCGACGAGCAGTACTTC.

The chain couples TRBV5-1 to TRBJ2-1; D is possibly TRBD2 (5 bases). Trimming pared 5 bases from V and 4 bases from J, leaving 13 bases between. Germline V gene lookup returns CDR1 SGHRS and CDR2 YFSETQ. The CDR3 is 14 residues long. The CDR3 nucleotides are TGCGCCAGCAGTACCCGGACGGGGTACAATGAGCAGTTCTTC. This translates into CASSTRTGYNEQFF. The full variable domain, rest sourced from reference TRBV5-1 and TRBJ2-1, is KAGVTQTPRYLIKTRGQQVTLSCSPISGHRSVSWYQQTPGQGLQFLFEYFSETQRNKGNFPGRFSGRQFSNSRSEMNVSTLELGDSALYLCASSTRTGYNEQFFGPGTRLTVL.

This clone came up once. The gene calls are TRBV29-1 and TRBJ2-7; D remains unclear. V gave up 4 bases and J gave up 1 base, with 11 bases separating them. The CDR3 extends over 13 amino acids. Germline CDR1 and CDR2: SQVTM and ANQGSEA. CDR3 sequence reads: CSVVQKSSYEQYF. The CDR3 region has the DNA TGCAGCGTTGTACAGAAGTCTTCCTACGAGCAGTACTTC.